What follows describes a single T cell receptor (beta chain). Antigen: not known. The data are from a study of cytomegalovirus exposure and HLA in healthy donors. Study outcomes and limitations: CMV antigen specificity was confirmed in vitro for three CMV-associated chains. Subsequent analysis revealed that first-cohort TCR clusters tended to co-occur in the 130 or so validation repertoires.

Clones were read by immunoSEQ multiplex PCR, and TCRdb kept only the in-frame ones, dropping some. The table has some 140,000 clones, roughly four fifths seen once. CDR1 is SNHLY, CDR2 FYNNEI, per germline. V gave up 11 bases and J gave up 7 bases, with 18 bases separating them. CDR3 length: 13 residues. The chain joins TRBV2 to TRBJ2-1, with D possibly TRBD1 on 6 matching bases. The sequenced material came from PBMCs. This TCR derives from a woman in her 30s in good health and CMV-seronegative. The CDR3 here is CACGDQGSNEQFF. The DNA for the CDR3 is TGTGCCTGCGGTGACCAGGGGTCTAATGAGCAGTTCTTC.